This T cell receptor (beta chain) was found in a study of T cell changes during pregnancy in multiple sclerosis. Generated by immunoSEQ multiplex PCR, the TCRdb table keeps only in-frame clones and is missing some. Found here are some 74,000 clones, 80% to 95% of them singletons; the top ten hold over 3.5%. The CDR3 contains 14 residues. The V gene's germline CDR1 is SGHRS and CDR2 YFSETQ. The trim removed 4 bases at V and 8 bases at J, leaving 8 bases unmatched. This TCR came from a female donor in good health, enrolled as a control in a pregnancy study. Sequencing used peripheral blood, obtained after pregnancy. J is TRBJ1-4 and V is TRBV5-1; 7 bases match TRBD1. The CDR3, as DNA: TGCGCCAGCAGCGCCGGGACAGAACAGGAAAAACTGTTTTTT. Its translation is CASSAGTEQEKLFF.